These T cell receptor beta chains were read from a single sample in a study of graft-versus-host responses after intestinal transplantation. This table comes from immunoSEQ multiplex PCR, and its TCRdb copy is limited to in-frame clones, with some not included. The sample holds over 9,500 clones, 90% to 95% seen once. Here the sequenced sample was PBMCs, taken 8 days after intestinal transplant. The receptor source for this set is a human patient who received an intestinal transplant, so some T cells may come from the graft donor. The CDR3 runs from the conserved cysteine through the conserved F or W. The D gene is left open where the match is weak. The size field is filled for only some rows; it gives once, few, many or a size class.

j_call d_call v_call clone_size cdr3_aa cdr3_nt
TRBJ2-7 NA TRBV27 NA CASSIRDKAPYEQYF TGTGCCAGCAGTATCCGGGACAAGGCCCCCTACGAGCAGTACTTC
TRBJ2-1 NA TRBV15 NA CATSSFGSHEQFF TGTGCCACCAGCAGTTTTGGCAGCCATGAGCAGTTCTTC
TRBJ1-4 NA TRBV7-9 few CASLGDKEKLFF TGTGCCAGCCTCGGAGATAAGGAAAAACTGTTTTTT
TRBJ1-1 NA TRBV5-1 NA CASSLAKDSREMNTEAFF TGCGCCAGCAGCTTGGCTAAGGACAGTCGCGAGATGAACACTGAAGCTTTCTTT
TRBJ1-2 TRBD1 TRBV2 NA CASGDSSTYGYTF TGTGCCAGCGGGGACAGCAGCACCTATGGCTACACCTTC
TRBJ1-1 NA TRBV9 NA CASSAQVNTEAFF TGTGCCAGCAGCGCGCAGGTTAACACTGAAGCTTTCTTT
TRBJ2-7 NA TRBV28 NA CASSLNVWGSSYEQYF TGTGCCAGCAGTTTAAACGTTTGGGGGAGCTCCTACGAGCAGTACTTC
TRBJ2-3 TRBD1 TRBV4-1 NA CASSQARTGSDTQYF TGCGCCAGCAGCCAAGCCCGGACAGGGAGTGATACGCAGTATTTT
TRBJ2-3 NA TRBV20-1 NA CSALSGDTQYF TGCAGTGCCCTGTCGGGGGATACGCAGTATTTT
TRBJ2-1 TRBD2 TRBV7-8 NA CASSPGLVSGEQFF TGTGCCAGCAGCCCCGGACTAGTATCAGGCGAGCAGTTCTTC
TRBJ1-5 NA TRBV6-6 NA CASSYSWTDNQPQHF TGTGCCAGCAGTTACTCCTGGACAGACAATCAGCCCCAGCATTTT
TRBJ2-5 NA TRBV18 NA CASSPPLTDQETQYF TGTGCCAGCTCACCACCTTTAACTGACCAAGAGACCCAGTACTTC
TRBJ2-5 NA TRBV10-2 NA CASRRQSSGETQYF TGCGCCAGCAGAAGACAGTCGTCAGGGGAGACCCAGTACTTC
TRBJ2-5 TRBD1 TRBV5-1 NA CASSWDRGMGETQYF TGCGCCAGCAGTTGGGACAGGGGCATGGGAGAGACCCAGTACTTC
TRBJ1-5 TRBD1 TRBV27 few CASSLGQGGQPQHF TGTGCCAGCAGCCTAGGTCAGGGGGGTCAGCCCCAGCATTTT
TRBJ2-7 TRBD1 TRBV6-1 NA CASSEGPGGYEQYF TGTGCCAGCTCGGAAGGGCCAGGGGGTTACGAGCAGTACTTC
TRBJ2-2 TRBD2 TRBV4-1 NA CASSQGSLAVTGELFF TGCGCCAGCAGCCAAGGATCACTAGCGGTCACCGGGGAGCTGTTTTTT
TRBJ2-7 NA TRBV10-3 few CAISEWRGGQSSYEQYF TGTGCCATCAGTGAGTGGCGCGGGGGACAGAGCTCCTACGAGCAGTACTTC
TRBJ2-1 NA TRBV15 NA CATSPGPGVHNEQFF TGTGCCACCAGCCCCGGGCCGGGGGTACACAATGAGCAGTTCTTC
TRBJ2-3 TRBD2 TRBV7-9 once CASSSPLAGGPADTQYF TGTGCCAGCAGCTCCCCACTAGCGGGAGGGCCCGCAGATACGCAGTATTTT
TRBJ2-3 NA TRBV27 NA CASSSGSTDTQYF TGTGCCAGCAGTTCGGGTAGCACAGATACGCAGTATTTT
TRBJ2-7 NA TRBV28 NA CASSLGRLIHEQYF TGTGCCAGCAGTTTAGGACGGCTAATCCACGAGCAGTACTTC
TRBJ1-2 NA TRBV5-1 NA CASSRDGVPGYGYTF TGCGCCAGCAGCCGGGACGGGGTCCCAGGGTATGGCTACACCTTC
TRBJ2-3 NA TRBV19 NA CASARGGGIPDTQYF TGTGCCAGTGCGAGAGGGGGAGGGATCCCAGATACGCAGTATTTT
TRBJ2-7 NA TRBV4-1 once CASSQESLRTASYEQYF TGCGCCAGCAGCCAAGAAAGTCTACGGACAGCATCCTACGAGCAGTACTTC
TRBJ2-7 NA TRBV2 NA CASSVGSGVYEQYF TGTGCCAGCAGTGTGGGGTCGGGAGTCTACGAGCAGTACTTC
TRBJ2-5 TRBD2 TRBV28 once CASQSTSGRARRETQYF TGTGCCAGCCAGAGTACTAGCGGGAGAGCCAGGCGGGAGACCCAGTACTTC
TRBJ2-5 TRBD2 TRBV7-9 once CASSLGTSGHIEETQYF TGTGCCAGCAGCTTGGGGACTAGCGGCCACATCGAGGAGACCCAGTACTTC